The next 28 T cell receptor beta chains were all read from a single sample in a study of OX40 agonist ivuxolimab in advanced cancers. Some clones are missing from TCRdb's copy, which holds only in-frame ones; the method was immunoSEQ multiplex PCR. The sample comprises 39,000 or so clones, just under 90% of which are singletons, and approximately 39% rests with the top ten. The source material was CD4+ or CD8+ T cells sorted from blood, sampled in a trial of the OX40 agonist ivuxolimab. These TCRs come from an adult with an advanced solid tumor such as melanoma, head and neck, liver or kidney cancer.

In DNA, the CDR3 is TGTGCCAGCAGTTCCCACGGACAAAGCTACGAGCAGTACTTC. Its protein is CASSSHGQSYEQYF. V usage is TRBV6-5 and J usage is TRBJ2-7; possible D gene TRBD1, 5 bases. The germline V gene has CDR1 MNHEY and CDR2 SVGAGI. CDR3 length: 14 amino acids. V was clipped by 4 bases and J by 3 bases, with 13 bases between them.

The genes are TRBV2 and TRBJ2-1, with D unresolved. Trimming removed 6 bases at V and 4 bases at J, with 13 bases between. The germline V gene encodes CDR1 SNHLY and CDR2 FYNNEI. This CDR3 comprises 14 residues. This chain's CDR3 is CASSESAKYNEQFF. DNA for the CDR3: TGTGCCAGCAGCGAAAGCGCTAAGTACAATGAGCAGTTCTTC.

The chain recombines TRBV15 with TRBJ2-5; either TRBD1 or TRBD2 may supply D (5 bases each). V dropped 3 bases and J dropped 11 bases, with 10 bases sitting between them. In germline, CDR1 is LNHNV, CDR2 YYDKDF (reference sequence). The CDR3 extends over 11 amino acids. CDR3 coding DNA: TGTGCCACCAGCAGTCAGGGACGGCAGTACTTC. The encoded protein is CATSSQGRQYF.

The DNA of the CDR3 is TGTGCCAGCAGCCAAACTAGCGGGGGGGCACAAGAGACCCAGTACTTC. This translates into CASSQTSGGAQETQYF. The chain links TRBV7-9 to TRBJ2-5, with 13 bases aligning to TRBD2. This CDR3 is 16 amino acids long. Unmatched junction bases numbered 5, after V lost 5 bases and J lost 2 bases. The germline V gene has CDR1 SEHNR and CDR2 FQNEAQ (reference sequence).

The rearrangement uses TRBV30 and TRBJ2-7, with TRBD1 matching over 10 bases. The CDR3 is 16 residues long. The junction had 12 bases not matched to a gene; V was cut back by 5 bases and J by 2 bases. Germline V gene sequence: CDR1 GTSNPN, CDR2 SVGIG (reference sequence). The CDR3 DNA reads as TGTGCCTGGGGTCCTGGACAGGGGGGAAAGACCTACGAGCAGTACTTC. Translated: CAWGPGQGGKTYEQYF.

This chain connects TRBV11-1 to TRBJ2-5, with 7 bases that match TRBD2. V was clipped by 5 bases and J by 4 bases; unmatched bases: 13. The CDR3 sequence is 16 residues long. Germline V lookup: CDR1 SGHAT, CDR2 FQDESV (reference sequence). CDR3 amino acids: CASSRSPPSGGETQYF. CDR3 DNA sequence: TGTGCCAGCAGCCGAAGTCCCCCTAGCGGCGGAGAGACCCAGTACTTC.

The rearrangement uses TRBV5-1 and TRBJ1-1; no definite D call. The germline V gene has CDR1 SGHRS and CDR2 YFSETQ. The V gene lost 0 bases and the J gene lost 3 bases, with 12 bases spanning the gap. This CDR3 is 15 amino acids long. CDR3 in DNA: TGCGCCAGCAGCTTGGTGGGTACCTACTACACTGAAGCTTTCTTT. Amino acids: CASSLVGTYYTEAFF. The full variable domain, in which reference TRBV5-1 and TRBJ1-1 provide the parts outside the CDR3, is KAGVTQTPRYLIKTRGQQVTLSCSPISGHRSVSWYQQTPGQGLQFLFEYFSETQRNKGNFPGRFSGRQFSNSRSEMNVSTLELGDSALYLCASSLVGTYYTEAFFGQGTRLTVV.

As DNA, the CDR3 is TGCGCCAGCAGCTTGGGACAAATTTACGAGCAGTACTTC. As protein: CASSLGQIYEQYF. This chain joins TRBV5-1 and TRBJ2-5; D not resolved. The J call could be wrong; TRBJ2-7 is a better fit for the DNA end. The V gene's germline CDR1 is SGHRS and CDR2 YFSETQ. CDR3 length: 13 amino acids.

V is TRBV7-9 and J is TRBJ2-7, with 12 positions matching TRBD2. V shed 3 bases and J 5 bases; nucleotides not matched to a gene: 2. The germline V gene encodes CDR1 SEHNR and CDR2 FQNEAQ (reference sequence). CDR3 size: 14 residues. The CDR3 here is CASSLGLAGHEQYF. In nucleotides, the CDR3 is TGTGCCAGCAGCTTGGGACTAGCGGGCCACGAGCAGTACTTC.

J is TRBJ1-5 and V is TRBV13; the match to TRBD1 covers 8 bases. The CDR3 covers 13 residues. From germline, CDR1 is PRHDT and CDR2 FYEKMQ (reference sequence). Trimming at V came to 6 bases and at J to 6 bases, leaving 4 bases not matched to a gene. The CDR3 DNA follows: TGTGCCAGCAGGGACAGGGCAACTCAGCCCCAGCATTTT. Encoded protein: CASRDRATQPQHF.

The DNA of the CDR3 is TGTGCCAGTATGCGATGGGCAGGACCAGATGGAGATACGCAGTATTTT. Translating it yields CASMRWAGPDGDTQYF. This sequence joins TRBV19 and TRBJ2-3; D remains ambiguous. The V and J ends lost 7 bases and 5 bases respectively, with 22 bases between them. The CDR3 totals 16 residues. Looked up from germline, CDR1 is LNHDA and CDR2 is SQIVND (reference sequence).

The chain uses TRBV19 and TRBJ2-7, with 9 bases fitting TRBD1. The CDR3 is 15 amino acids. V lost 6 bases and J lost 2; bases outside the gene matches: 8. Per germline, CDR1 LNHDA and CDR2 SQIVND (reference sequence). The CDR3 DNA reads as TGTGCCAGTAGGACCGCGGGACAGGGAGCCTACGAGCAGTACTTC. Its translation: CASRTAGQGAYEQYF.

This clone appeared once. The genes are TRBV11-2 and TRBJ1-1; D not certain. This CDR3 contains 14 residues. The ends were cut back, 8 bases at V and 4 bases at J, with 17 bases in the middle. Germline assignment: CDR1 SGHAT and CDR2 FQNNGV. The CDR3 coding sequence is TGTGCCAGCCGGGTGGACGTTTCGAGCACTGAAGCTTTCTTT. Its protein product is CASRVDVSSTEAFF.

The rearrangement joins TRBV9 to TRBJ2-5; perhaps TRBD2 as D (6 bases). The germline gives CDR1 SGDLS, CDR2 YYNGEE. Trimming removed 3 bases at V and 5 bases at J, with 14 bases between. The CDR3 contains 14 residues. CDR3 protein: CASSERWGEETQYF. The CDR3, as DNA: TGTGCCAGCAGCGAGCGATGGGGGGAGGAGACCCAGTACTTC.

V and J are TRBV6-4 and TRBJ2-3, with TRBD2 identical over 7 bases. This CDR3 is built from 15 residues. Germline V lookup: CDR1 MRHNA, CDR2 SNTAGT. V was pared by 5 bases and J by 1 base, with 6 bases of the junction left unmatched. Written as DNA, the CDR3 is TGTGCCAGCAGTCCATCAGCGGGGCGCACAGATACGCAGTATTTT. It specifies CASSPSAGRTDTQYF.

The rearrangement joins TRBV18 to TRBJ2-1, with D perhaps matching TRBD1 (5 bases). Germline V gene sequence: CDR1 KGHSH, CDR2 LQKENI. The CDR3 loop spans 14 amino acids. The V end was cut by 2 bases, the J end by 6 bases, with 11 bases between. The CDR3 DNA is TGTGCCAGCTCACCAGCAGTGGGGCCCAATGAGCAGTTCTTC. Its protein product is CASSPAVGPNEQFF.

The V gene is TRBV7-2, the J gene TRBJ2-7; D is ambiguous. Germline V lookup: CDR1 SGHTA, CDR2 FQGNSA. The CDR3 consists of 15 residues. The V and J ends lost 4 bases and 0 bases respectively, with 13 bases between them. CDR3 DNA sequence: TGTGCCAGCAGCTCCCCCTCGGCCCACTCCTACGAGCAGTACTTC. Translation: CASSSPSAHSYEQYF. Complete variable domain (other parts from reference TRBV7-2 and TRBJ2-7): GAGVSQSPSNKVTEKGKDVELRCDPISGHTALYWYRQSLGQGLEFLIYFQGNSAPDKSGLPSDRFSAERTGGSVSTLTIQRTQQEDSAVYLCASSSPSAHSYEQYFGPGTRLTVT.

The V and J genes are TRBV23-1 and TRBJ1-2; TRBD1 aligns across 7 bases. TRBV23-1 belongs to the ORF category, with a function that is uncertain. V was pared by 4 bases and J by 7 bases, with 18 bases of the junction left unmatched. The CDR3 runs to 17 residues. This CDR3 reads CASSLTVRGQLLGGYTF. The CDR3 coding sequence is TGCGCCAGCAGTCTTACGGTACGGGGACAGCTCTTAGGTGGCTACACCTTC.

The gene calls are TRBV18 and TRBJ2-3; 11 nucleotides match TRBD1. Germline V CDR1 and CDR2: KGHSH, LQKENI. V shed 5 bases and J 5 bases; nucleotides not matched to a gene: 3. The CDR3 totals 14 residues. The CDR3 region is CASSAGTGGDTQYF. The CDR3 nucleotides read TGTGCCAGCTCAGCCGGGACAGGGGGAGATACGCAGTATTTT.

This clone appeared a single time. CDR3 residues: CASSEGGRIDEQYF. The CDR3 nucleotides are TGTGCCAGCAGTGAAGGGGGACGGATTGACGAGCAGTACTTC. The chain combines TRBV6-1 with TRBJ2-7; D may correspond to TRBD1 or TRBD2 (5 bases each). The CDR3 covers 14 residues. Germline CDR1 MNHNS, CDR2 SASEGT. Trimming took off 1 base at V and 5 bases at J, with 12 bases between the two ends.

The V gene is TRBV5-1, the J gene TRBJ2-3; TRBD1 agrees at 7 bases. The CDR3 runs to 15 residues. Germline V CDR1 and CDR2: SGHRS, YFSETQ. The V segment lost 5 bases and the J segment 0 bases; nucleotides outside the gene matches: 6. The CDR3, as DNA: TGCGCCAGCAGTTACAGGGGCGTAAGCACAGATACGCAGTATTTT. As protein: CASSYRGVSTDTQYF.

This chain connects TRBV7-8 to TRBJ1-4; D perhaps matches TRBD1 (6 bases). This CDR3 is built from 17 residues. The V gene lost 5 bases and the J gene lost 6 bases, with 22 bases spanning the gap. Germline CDR1 is SGHVS and CDR2 is FQNEAQ. The CDR3 DNA sequence: TGTGCCAGCAGCCCGCTTGGTGCCCGAAAGGGGGATGAAAAACTGTTTTTT. Protein product: CASSPLGARKGDEKLFF.

The chain employs TRBV9 and TRBJ2-3; D could derive from TRBD1 or TRBD2 (5 bases each). Trimming left V 6 bases short and J 2 bases short, with 16 bases between. Germline V CDR1 and CDR2: SGDLS, YYNGEE. The CDR3 is 15 amino acids. This chain's CDR3 is CASTLGTGHTDTQYF. DNA of the CDR3: TGTGCCAGCACCCTAGGCACGGGGCACACAGATACGCAGTATTTT.

The V call is TRBV10-1, the J call TRBJ2-2; D is undetermined. There are 14 residues in the CDR3. The germline V gene encodes CDR1 WNHNN and CDR2 SYGVQD (reference sequence). Trimming stripped 1 base from V and 2 bases from J, with 5 bases between. CDR3 nucleotides: TGCGCCAGCAGTGAGTGGGCCAACACCGGGGAGCTGTTTTTT. This sequence encodes CASSEWANTGELFF.

By its share, this clone is medium-sized. The V call is TRBV4-1, the J call TRBJ2-7; D may be TRBD2 (6 bases). CDR3 size: 15 residues. Germline CDR1 is MGHRA and CDR2 is YSYEKL. The germline V and J ends were trimmed by 2 bases and 2 bases, with 13 bases remaining between them. As DNA, the CDR3 is TGCGCCAGCAGCCAATCGAGTACGGGGGCCTACGAGCAGTACTTC. This codes for CASSQSSTGAYEQYF.

The chain combines TRBV7-8 with TRBJ2-1; D perhaps matches TRBD1 (7 bases). The CDR3 covers 14 residues. Germline CDR1 reads SGHVS; CDR2 reads FQNEAQ. Trimming took off 4 bases at V and 8 bases at J, with 15 bases between the two ends. Written as DNA, the CDR3 is TGTGCCAGCAGCTACCAGGGGGGCAGCGATGAGCAGTTCTTC. Its protein is CASSYQGGSDEQFF. Looking up the rest from reference TRBV7-8 and TRBJ2-1 gives the full variable domain: GAGVSQSPRYKVAKRGQDVALRCDPISGHVSLFWYQQALGQGPEFLTYFQNEAQLDKSGLPSDRFFAERPEGSVSTLKIQRTQQEDSAVYLCASSYQGGSDEQFFGPGTRLTVL.

This chain uses TRBV18 with TRBJ1-5; 10 nucleotides match TRBD1. This CDR3 is 16 amino acids long. V trimming: 2 bases; J trimming: 9 bases; junction bases outside the gene matches: 10. The germline gives CDR1 KGHSH, CDR2 LQKENI. The CDR3 loop is CASSPGGQGISGPQHF. The CDR3 DNA reads as TGTGCCAGCTCACCAGGGGGACAGGGGATATCTGGGCCCCAGCATTTT.

This chain connects TRBV11-2 to TRBJ1-1, with D tentatively TRBD1 (5 bases). V lost 6 bases, J lost 1 base, and 18 bases lay in between. Germline CDR1 reads SGHAT; CDR2 reads FQNNGV. The CDR3 is made up of 16 amino acids. CDR3 DNA sequence: TGTGCCAGCAGGCCTTTAAGGAGCAGGGCGAACACTGAAGCTTTCTTT. Its protein product is CASRPLRSRANTEAFF.